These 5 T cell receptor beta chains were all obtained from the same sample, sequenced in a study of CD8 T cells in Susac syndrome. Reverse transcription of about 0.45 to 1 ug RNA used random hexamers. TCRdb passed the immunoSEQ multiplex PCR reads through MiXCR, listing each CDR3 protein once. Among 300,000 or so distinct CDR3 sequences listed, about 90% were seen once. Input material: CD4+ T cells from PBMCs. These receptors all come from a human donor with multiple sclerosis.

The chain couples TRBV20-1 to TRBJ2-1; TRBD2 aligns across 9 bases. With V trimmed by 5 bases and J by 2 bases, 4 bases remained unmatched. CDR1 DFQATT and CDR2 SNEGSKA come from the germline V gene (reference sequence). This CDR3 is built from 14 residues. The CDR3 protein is CSAARGRAYNEQFF. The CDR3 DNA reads TGCAGTGCTGCCCGCGGGAGGGCCTACAATGAGCAGTTCTTC.

The CDR3 region has the DNA TGTGCCAGTAGTATCCCCGACAGGACTAAAATGGACCAGCCCCAGCATTTT. Translated, it gives CASSIPDRTKMDQPQHF. The chain employs TRBV19 and TRBJ1-5; D might be TRBD1 (6 bases). CDR1 is LNHDA and CDR2 is SQIVND in the germline V gene (reference sequence). This CDR3 comprises 17 residues. V was shortened by 3 bases and J by 7 bases, with 22 bases between the two germline ends.

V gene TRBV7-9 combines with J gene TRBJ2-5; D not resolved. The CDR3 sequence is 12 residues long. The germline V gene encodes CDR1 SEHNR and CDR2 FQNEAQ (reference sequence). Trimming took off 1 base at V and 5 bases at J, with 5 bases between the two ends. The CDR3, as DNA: TGTGCCAGCAGCTTAGTAACGGAGACCCAGTACTTC. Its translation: CASSLVTETQYF.

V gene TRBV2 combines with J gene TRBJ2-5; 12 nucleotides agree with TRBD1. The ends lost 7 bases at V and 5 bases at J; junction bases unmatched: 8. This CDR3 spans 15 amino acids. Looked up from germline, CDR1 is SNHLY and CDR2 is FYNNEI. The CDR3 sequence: CASKRDRGPGETQYF. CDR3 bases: TGTGCCAGCAAAAGGGACAGGGGGCCGGGGGAGACCCAGTACTTC.

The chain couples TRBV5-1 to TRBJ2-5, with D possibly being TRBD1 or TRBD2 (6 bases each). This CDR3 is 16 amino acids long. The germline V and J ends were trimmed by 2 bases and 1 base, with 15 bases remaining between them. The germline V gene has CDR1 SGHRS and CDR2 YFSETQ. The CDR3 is CASSFSGGDFQETQYF. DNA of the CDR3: TGCGCCAGCAGCTTTTCCGGGGGCGATTTCCAAGAGACCCAGTACTTC.